Described below is a single T cell receptor (beta chain) sequence and its context. This sample is part of a study of blood T cell repertoires in COVID-19. As for the study in general: The United States, Italy and Spain provided the acute and convalescent COVID-19 samples. The cDNA or gDNA used as material had been derived from T cells, B-cell-depleted T cells, or PBMCs.

Trimming removed 4 bases from V and 0 bases from J, with 10 bases in between. Germline assignment: CDR1 MNHEY and CDR2 SMNVEV (reference sequence). The CDR3 is made up of 14 amino acids. Per the original methods: Reference gene primers were amplified, and this amplification served to estimate nucleated cell counts. Clones were read by immunoSEQ multiplex PCR, and TCRdb kept only the in-frame ones, dropping some. V, J and clone size reflect that table, while D and trimming were determined from the DNA. The sample includes about 85,000 clones, around 80% of them seen just once. Sequencing was carried out using peripheral blood. The gene calls are TRBV27 and TRBJ2-7; D is perhaps TRBD1 (6 bases). The clonotype was recovered from an elderly woman with acute or convalescent COVID-19. The CDR3 DNA reads as TGTGCCAGCAGTTGGGCACAGGGCTCCTACGAGCAGTACTTC. This gives the protein CASSWAQGSYEQYF.